This section outlines one T cell receptor beta chain sequence together with its context. The ends were cut back, 5 bases at V and 3 bases at J, with 5 bases in the middle. Germline CDR1 reads SGHKS; CDR2 reads YYEKEE (reference sequence). This CDR3 comprises 11 residues. The data are from a study of blood T cell repertoires in COVID-19. Background on the study: PBMCs, B-cell-depleted T cells, or T cells provided the cDNA or gDNA that made up the material.

In the original processing: Amplification of reference gene primers provided the estimated nucleated cell counts. Sequencing was performed with immunoSEQ multiplex PCR; in TCRdb, only in-frame clones are kept and a portion is missing. V and J calls and clone size come straight from that table; D and trimming were deduced from the DNA. The sample includes about 150,000 clones, about 85% seen only once; the top ten take 6.9%. The chain employs TRBV5-5 and TRBJ1-2; no reliable D call. The sample was peripheral blood. The sequence was obtained from a man aged 80 or over with COVID-19, enrolled during active disease. CDR3 sequence (DNA): TGTGCCAGCAGTTCGGACTATGGCTACACCTTC. This sequence encodes CASSSDYGYTF. The whole variable domain, remainder taken from reference TRBV5-5 and TRBJ1-2, is DAGVTQSPTHLIKTRGQQVTLRCSPISGHKSVSWYQQVLGQGPQFIFQYYEKEERGRGNFPDRFSARQFPNYSSELNVNALLLGDSALYLCASSSDYGYTFGSGTRLTVV.